What follows are 28 T cell receptor beta chains derived from one specimen sequenced in a study of OX40 agonist ivuxolimab in advanced cancers. Libraries came from the immunoSEQ multiplex PCR assay. Sourced from immuneACCESS, this table was stored by TCRdb with only in-frame sequences that have V and J called. A share of the clones is absent; for the studies checked, an unresolved V gene accounts for under half, and the remainder has no known explanation. The sample contains approximately 57,000 clones, over 70% of them found a single time. The ten largest make up around 3.2% of the sample. The sequences come from CD4+ or CD8+ T cells sorted from blood, collected in a trial of the OX40 agonist ivuxolimab. All receptors come from an adult with an advanced solid tumor such as melanoma, head and neck, liver or kidney cancer.

V is TRBV19 and J is TRBJ1-5; the D gene is possibly TRBD1 (6 bases). Trimming took 5 bases from V and 1 from J, leaving 15 bases between them. Germline loops: CDR1 LNHDA, CDR2 SQIVND (reference sequence). The CDR3 totals 16 residues. This CDR3 reads CASSSNRDKSNQPQHF. Written as DNA, the CDR3 is TGTGCCAGTAGTTCCAACCGGGACAAAAGCAATCAGCCCCAGCATTTT. The entire variable domain, with the rest obtained from reference TRBV19 and TRBJ1-5, is as follows: DGGITQSPKYLFRKEGQNVTLSCEQNLNHDAMYWYRQDPGQGLRLIYYSQIVNDFQKGDIAEGYSVSREKKESFPLTVTSAQKNPTAFYLCASSSNRDKSNQPQHFGDGTRLSIL.

In its sample, this clone is large. The chain employs TRBV9 and TRBJ2-5; TRBD1 agrees at 9 bases. The CDR3 runs 15 residues. In germline, CDR1 is SGDLS, CDR2 YYNGEE. V lost 3 bases, J lost 4 bases, and 7 bases stayed unmatched. CDR3 protein: CASSAGDRDSETQYF. Written as DNA, the CDR3 is TGTGCCAGCAGCGCTGGGGACAGGGACTCAGAGACCCAGTACTTC.

V usage is TRBV19 and J usage is TRBJ2-7, with D tentatively TRBD2 (6 bases). Trimming pared 3 bases from V and 6 bases from J, leaving 15 bases between. CDR1 and CDR2 from the germline V gene are LNHDA and SQIVND (reference sequence). This CDR3 comprises 14 residues. CDR3: CASSMVRGSSEQYF. CDR3 nucleotide sequence: TGTGCCAGTAGTATGGTGCGGGGATCAAGCGAGCAGTACTTC.

The rearrangement joins TRBV6-1 to TRBJ1-4; weak D call: TRBD1 (5 bases). Trimming shortened V by 3 bases and J by 7 bases, and 15 bases separated the two germline ends. The germline CDR1 and CDR2 sequences are MNHNS and SASEGT. The CDR3 is 15 amino acids. The CDR3 region is CASSELVGVVEKLFF. The CDR3 region has the DNA TGTGCCAGCAGTGAGCTAGTAGGGGTGGTTGAAAAACTGTTTTTT.

The chain recombines TRBV19 with TRBJ1-5, with D tentatively TRBD1 (5 bases). Per germline, CDR1 LNHDA and CDR2 SQIVND (reference sequence). The CDR3 is 16 residues long. Deletions cut 6 bases from V and 4 bases from J, with 19 bases between. The CDR3 region is CASSHAGGWGNQPQHF. CDR3 nucleotide sequence: TGTGCCAGTAGCCACGCAGGAGGGTGGGGGAATCAGCCCCAGCATTTT.

The chain employs TRBV6-1 and TRBJ1-3; D is undetermined. The CDR3 contains 12 residues. Per the germline V gene, CDR1 is MNHNS and CDR2 is SASEGT. V was cut by 11 bases and J by 3 bases, with 11 bases left in between. The CDR3 bases are TGTGCCGGCACACCTGATGGAAACACCATATATTTT. It is translated as CAGTPDGNTIYF.

The V gene is TRBV7-9, the J gene TRBJ1-4; D may be TRBD1 (5 bases). The V and J ends lost 3 bases and 5 bases respectively, with 10 bases between them. The CDR3 totals 14 residues. From germline, CDR1 is SEHNR and CDR2 FQNEAQ (reference sequence). The CDR3, as DNA: TGTGCCAGCAGCTTGCCCGAGGGGAATGAAAAACTGTTTTTT. Amino acid sequence: CASSLPEGNEKLFF. The whole variable domain, remainder taken from reference TRBV7-9 and TRBJ1-4, is DTGVSQNPRHKITKRGQNVTFRCDPISEHNRLYWYRQTLGQGPEFLTYFQNEAQLEKSRLLSDRFSAERPKGSFSTLEIQRTEQGDSAMYLCASSLPEGNEKLFFGSGTQLSVL.

This chain uses TRBV6-5 with TRBJ2-1, with D perhaps TRBD1 (6 bases). Germline assignment: CDR1 MNHEY and CDR2 SVGAGI. The CDR3 sequence is 14 residues long. Deletions cut 5 bases from V and 1 base from J, with 9 bases between. CDR3: CASSVGASYNEQFF. In nucleotides, the CDR3 is TGTGCCAGCAGTGTGGGGGCATCCTACAATGAGCAGTTCTTC.

This clone has just a few counts. The rearrangement joins TRBV10-3 to TRBJ1-1; TRBD1 agrees at 7 bases. Germline CDR1 ENHRY, CDR2 SYGVKD. This CDR3 comprises 11 residues. J gave up 8 bases and V 6 bases, and 3 bases lay outside the gene matches. The CDR3 DNA follows: TGTGCCATCAGAGAGACAGGGGAAGCTTTCTTT. It yields the protein CAIRETGEAFF.

The chain combines TRBV7-9 with TRBJ2-3, with a tentative D call TRBD2 (6 bases). V was clipped by 8 bases and J by 4 bases, with 7 bases between them. CDR1 and CDR2 (germline): SEHNR, FQNEAQ (reference sequence). The CDR3 contains 11 residues. The CDR3 region is CASGEADTQYF. The CDR3, as DNA: TGTGCCAGCGGGGAGGCAGATACGCAGTATTTT.

The chain carries TRBV28 and TRBJ2-7, with 7 bases aligning to TRBD2. The V gene end was trimmed by 3 bases and the J gene end by 3 bases; junction bases not matched to a gene: 2. This CDR3 has 13 amino acids. The germline gives CDR1 MDHEN, CDR2 SYDVKM. The CDR3 sequence is CASSFGGIYEQYF. The CDR3 coding sequence is TGTGCCAGCAGTTTCGGGGGGATCTACGAGCAGTACTTC.

The genes are TRBV30 and TRBJ2-5, with 10 bases identical to TRBD2. The length of the CDR3 is 15 residues. Germline V CDR1 and CDR2: GTSNPN, SVGIG (reference sequence). V shed 2 bases, J shed 5 bases, and the junction held 8 bases outside the gene matches. CDR3 region: CAWSRAGGLIETQYF. The CDR3 nucleotides read TGTGCCTGGAGTAGAGCGGGAGGGCTGATTGAGACCCAGTACTTC.

The chain has TRBV7-2 and TRBJ1-6, with 8 bases aligning to TRBD1. V lost 9 bases to trimming and J lost 2 bases; unmatched junction nucleotides: 9. Germline CDR1 SGHTA, CDR2 FQGNSA. The CDR3 runs to 16 residues. The CDR3 nucleotides read TGTGCCAGTACTACAGGGGGTGTCCCCTATAATTCACCCCTCCACTTT. Encoded protein: CASTTGGVPYNSPLHF.

The CDR3 protein is CASSQMAMNTGELFF. CDR3 sequence (DNA): TGCGCCAGCAGCCAAATGGCTATGAACACCGGGGAGCTGTTTTTT. The V and J genes are TRBV5-1 and TRBJ2-2; no firm D call. The germline V and J ends were trimmed by 4 bases and 1 base, with 11 bases remaining between them. The length of the CDR3 is 15 residues. Germline assignment: CDR1 SGHRS and CDR2 YFSETQ.

This clone was picked up one time. The chain couples TRBV7-6 to TRBJ2-5; 10 bases line up with TRBD2. V lost 8 bases and J lost 5; bases outside the gene matches: 11. The CDR3 length is 15 residues. Germline V gene data show CDR1 as SGHVS and CDR2 as FNYEAQ. As DNA, the CDR3 is TGTGCCAGCTCCCCAGTAGGTAGCGGGAGGGAGACCCAGTACTTC. Translating gives CASSPVGSGRETQYF.

V usage is TRBV14 and J usage is TRBJ2-6, with a tentative D call TRBD1 (5 bases). The germline V gene encodes CDR1 SGHDN and CDR2 FVKESK. The CDR3 is 16 amino acids. V lost 0 bases and J lost 2, with 8 bases in between. CDR3 nucleotide sequence: TGTGCCAGCAGCCAAGAAGAAGGGGCTGGGGCCAACGTCCTGACTTTC. It translates to CASSQEEGAGANVLTF.

This chain connects TRBV4-1 to TRBJ2-7; TRBD1 matches at 9 bases. The CDR3 runs to 17 residues. V shed 1 base, J shed 1 base, and the junction held 8 bases outside the gene matches. Germline V gene data show CDR1 as MGHRA and CDR2 as YSYEKL. CDR3 amino acids: CASSQGIVGQGSYEQYF. The CDR3 nucleotides read TGCGCCAGCAGCCAAGGAATTGTGGGACAGGGATCCTACGAGCAGTACTTC.

Remarks on this clone: Other nucleotide sequences in the sample specify the same CDR3. This chain joins TRBV4-1 and TRBJ1-4, with a weak D call TRBD1 (5 bases). Germline CDR1 is MGHRA and CDR2 is YSYEKL. Trimming removed 3 bases from V and 7 bases from J, with 15 bases in between. The CDR3 covers 15 residues. The CDR3 reads CASSQGQGRTEKLFF. For the CDR3, the DNA is TGCGCCAGCAGCCAGGGCCAGGGAAGGACTGAAAAACTGTTTTTT.

The chain links TRBV7-2 to TRBJ2-4; unclear D gene. The V and J ends lost 1 base and 4 bases respectively, with 8 bases between them. This CDR3 is built from 14 residues. Germline V gives CDR1 SGHTA, CDR2 FQGNSA. CDR3 bases: TGTGCCAGCAGCTTAGGTGGCGTGAAAAACATTCAGTACTTC. The encoded protein is CASSLGGVKNIQYF.

With respect to this clone: Other DNA sequences in the same sample also yield this CDR3. V gene TRBV6-1 combines with J gene TRBJ1-5; D gene ambiguous. The ends were cut back, 2 bases at V and 0 bases at J, with 8 bases in the middle. Germline V gene lookup returns CDR1 MNHNS and CDR2 SASEGT. This CDR3 comprises 15 residues. In nucleotides, the CDR3 is TGTGCCAGCAGTGAACACAGTTATAGCAATCAGCCCCAGCATTTT. Amino acids: CASSEHSYSNQPQHF.

The V and J genes are TRBV2 and TRBJ2-5; 8 bases map to TRBD2. CDR1 and CDR2 (germline): SNHLY, FYNNEI. CDR3 length: 15 residues. V shed 6 bases and J 5 bases; nucleotides not matched to a gene: 11. DNA for the CDR3: TGTGCCAGCAGCCTCCACGGGAGCGGGAGTGAGACCCAGTACTTC. Protein: CASSLHGSGSETQYF.

The chain couples TRBV7-2 to TRBJ2-4; 7 bases map to TRBD1. The CDR3 length is 13 residues. The V gene's germline CDR1 is SGHTA and CDR2 FQGNSA. V lost 5 bases and J lost 7; bases outside the gene matches: 5. For the CDR3, the DNA is TGTGCCAGCAGCCTATCGACAGGGAACATTCAGTACTTC. Its translation is CASSLSTGNIQYF.

In its sample, this clone was seen once. The chain joins TRBV6-5 to TRBJ1-1; D ambiguous. This CDR3 region has 14 residues. V was cut by 7 bases and J by 4 bases, with 16 bases left in between. Germline CDR1 and CDR2: MNHEY and SVGAGI. The CDR3 nucleotides read TGTGCCAGCAAAACGGGGATCGCTAGCACTGAAGCTTTCTTT. Encoded protein: CASKTGIASTEAFF.

The rearrangement links TRBV2 to TRBJ1-5; unclear D gene. The CDR3 totals 14 residues. Between the trimmed V and J ends, which lost 1 base and 2 bases, there was a span of 6 bases. Per the germline V gene, CDR1 is SNHLY and CDR2 is FYNNEI. This CDR3 is CASSEGGGNQPQHF. CDR3 DNA: TGTGCCAGCAGTGAAGGCGGTGGCAATCAGCCCCAGCATTTT.

The genes are TRBV4-2 and TRBJ2-7, with TRBD1 matching 9 bases. From germline, CDR1 is LGHNA and CDR2 YNFKEQ. The CDR3 is 15 amino acids. J gave up 0 bases and V 3 bases, and 3 bases lay outside the gene matches. The CDR3 sequence: CASSHGQGNSYEQYF. The DNA for the CDR3 is TGTGCCAGCAGCCACGGACAGGGGAACTCCTACGAGCAGTACTTC.

The chain couples TRBV18 to TRBJ2-3; 9 nucleotides match TRBD1. CDR1 and CDR2 (germline): KGHSH, LQKENI. V lost 3 bases, J lost 0 bases, and 1 base stayed unmatched. The CDR3 length is 15 residues. The CDR3 spells CASSPGQGSTDTQYF. In DNA, the CDR3 is TGTGCCAGCTCACCCGGACAGGGGAGCACAGATACGCAGTATTTT.

The V gene is TRBV6-1, the J gene TRBJ2-7, with D possibly called TRBD1 or TRBD2 (5 bases each). CDR3 length equals 12 residues. In germline, CDR1 is MNHNS, CDR2 SASEGT. The V gene lost 10 bases and the J gene lost 0 bases, with 10 bases spanning the gap. CDR3 bases: TGTGCCACGGGACCGACCTCCTACGAGCAGTACTTC. Translation: CATGPTSYEQYF.

The rearrangement uses TRBV1 and TRBJ1-4. TRBV1 is a documented pseudogene. The CDR3 totals 15 residues. The CDR3 is CTSLSSGGAFGKLFF. The CDR3 DNA reads TGCACCAGCCTGTCGTCGGGGGGCGCCTTCGGAAAACTGTTTTTT.